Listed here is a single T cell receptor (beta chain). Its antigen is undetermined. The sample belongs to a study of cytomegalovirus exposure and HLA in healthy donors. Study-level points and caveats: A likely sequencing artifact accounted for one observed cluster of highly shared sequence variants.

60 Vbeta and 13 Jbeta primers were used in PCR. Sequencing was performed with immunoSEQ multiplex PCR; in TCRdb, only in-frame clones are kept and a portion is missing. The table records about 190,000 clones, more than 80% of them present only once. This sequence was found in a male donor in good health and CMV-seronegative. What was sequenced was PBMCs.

Here the CDR3 DNA reads TGTGCCAGCAGTGAACGGGGGGACGAGCAGTACTTC. This sequence encodes CASSERGDEQYF. This sequence joins TRBV2 and TRBJ2-7, with 7 bases aligning to TRBD2. The CDR3 is 12 amino acids. CDR1 is SNHLY, CDR2 FYNNEI, per germline. V was clipped by 2 bases and J by 5 bases; unmatched bases: 0.